This entry concerns a single T cell receptor beta chain. CDR3 length: 12 amino acids. Germline V gives CDR1 MNHEY, CDR2 SVGAGI. Trimming left V 11 bases short and J 1 base short, with 9 bases between. Using immunoSEQ multiplex PCR, the repertoire was profiled, and TCRdb retains in-frame clones only, with some absent. The data show about 60,000 clones, approximately 83% seen once. The data derive from a study of OX40 agonist ivuxolimab in advanced cancers. The TCR comes from an adult with an advanced solid tumor such as melanoma, head and neck, liver or kidney cancer. This sequence joins TRBV6-5 and TRBJ2-4; weak D call: TRBD1 (5 bases). Material: CD4+ or CD8+ T cells sorted from blood, obtained in a trial of the OX40 agonist ivuxolimab. This CDR3 is CAAGWAKNIQYF. The CDR3 DNA reads as TGTGCCGCAGGGTGGGCCAAAAACATTCAGTACTTC.